The subject of this entry is one TCR beta chain. What it recognizes is unknown. The data were obtained in a study of beta chain features in type 1 diabetes. The wider study: About 98,000,000 sorted cells were examined across all samples. Notes on the study in general: Moderate yet significant TCRB CDR3 shortening was seen in Type 1 diabetes patients in all four CD4+ subsets. Researchers reported that naive, central memory and Treg TCRB repertoires appeared more similar in patients than in healthy donors. PCR could preferentially amplify shorter templates, alike in patients and controls.

What was sequenced were expressed TCRB transcripts, since all of the isolated RNA had been reverse transcribed. TCRdb keeps only in-frame clones here, not all; method: immunoSEQ multiplex PCR. The table includes 200,000 to 300,000 clones, around 21% detected once. V lost 0 bases and J lost 3, with 15 bases in between. The CDR3 is made up of 16 amino acids. Germline V gives CDR1 LNHNV, CDR2 YYDKDF (reference sequence). V gene TRBV15 combines with J gene TRBJ2-7; no clear D gene. The sample was naive CD4+ T cells from blood. This TCR came from a woman aged 40-49 years with type 1 diabetes. Here the CDR3 DNA reads TGTGCCACCAGCAGAGACTACCCCCCTCCAAACTACGAGCAGTACTTC. This gives the protein CATSRDYPPPNYEQYF. Supplemented by reference TRBV15 and TRBJ2-7, the full variable domain reads DAMVIQNPRYQVTQFGKPVTLSCSQTLNHNVMYWYQQKSSQAPKLLFHYYDKDFNNEADTPDNFQSRRPNTSFCFLDIRSPGLGDTAMYLCATSRDYPPPNYEQYFGPGTRLTVT.